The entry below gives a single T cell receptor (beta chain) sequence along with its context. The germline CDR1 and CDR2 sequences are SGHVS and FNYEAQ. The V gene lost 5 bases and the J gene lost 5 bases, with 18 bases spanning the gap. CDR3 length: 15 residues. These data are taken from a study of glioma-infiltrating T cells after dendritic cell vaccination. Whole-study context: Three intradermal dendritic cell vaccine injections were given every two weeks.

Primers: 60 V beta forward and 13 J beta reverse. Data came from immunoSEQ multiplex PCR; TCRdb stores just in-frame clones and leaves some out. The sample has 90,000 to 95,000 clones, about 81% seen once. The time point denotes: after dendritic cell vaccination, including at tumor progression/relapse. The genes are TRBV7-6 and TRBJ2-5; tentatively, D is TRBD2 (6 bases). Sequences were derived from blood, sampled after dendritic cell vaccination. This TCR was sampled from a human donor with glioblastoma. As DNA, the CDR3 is TGTGCCAGCAGCCCGGGCGGGACTCACGTGGAGACCCAGTACTTC. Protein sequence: CASSPGGTHVETQYF.